The 3 T cell receptor beta chains listed next were all sequenced from one sample in a study of shared clonotypes between healthy human individuals. Naivety among CD8 cells was defined by CD45RO negativity and positive CCR7 selection, thereby excluding terminally differentiated effector memory CD45RA+ cells. Profiled with immunoSEQ multiplex PCR; TCRdb holds only in-frame clones, not every one. Of approximately 2,200,000 clones in the sample, about 93% were seen once. Sequencing was carried out using naive CD8+ T cells from PBMCs. Receptors originate from a man aged 18 to 29 in good health. Some clones in this sample may be carry-over from other donors' samples.

This chain uses TRBV27 with TRBJ2-7; D unresolved. Germline values: CDR1 MNHEY, CDR2 SMNVEV (reference sequence). V lost 6 bases and J 0 bases, leaving 3 bases between the germline ends. The CDR3 contains 11 residues. The CDR3 coding sequence is TGTGCCAGCAGAGTCTCCTACGAGCAGTACTTC. Translated, it gives CASRVSYEQYF.

The chain employs TRBV5-6 and TRBJ2-3; 7 nucleotides agree with TRBD1. CDR1 and CDR2 (germline): SGHDT, YYEEEE. The CDR3 has 16 amino acids. V lost 0 bases to trimming and J lost 2 bases; unmatched junction nucleotides: 6. For the CDR3, the DNA is TGTGCCAGCAGCTTGGTACCGGGACAGAACACAGATACGCAGTATTTT. Its protein product is CASSLVPGQNTDTQYF.

With respect to this clone: The sample carries other DNA sequences with the same CDR3. The chain has TRBV15 and TRBJ2-1, with 10 bases fitting TRBD2. With V trimmed by 3 bases and J by 6 bases, 5 bases remained unmatched. Germline V CDR1 and CDR2: LNHNV, YYDKDF (reference sequence). The CDR3 has 15 amino acids. CDR3 sequence reads: CATSRLAGVGNEQFF. CDR3 bases: TGTGCCACCAGCAGGCTAGCGGGAGTTGGCAATGAGCAGTTCTTC.